This TCR beta chain was recorded in a study of identical twins. There are 12 residues in the CDR3. The ends were cut back, 4 bases at V and 6 bases at J, with 7 bases in the middle. Germline V gene lookup returns CDR1 SGHRS and CDR2 YFSETQ. TCRdb called the 5' RACE reads again in MiXCR, with one record for every CDR3 protein. This sample yields approximately 190,000 distinct CDR3 sequences, of which less than 20% are seen a single time; about 38% belongs to the top ten. These sequences were also reported in another study, on T cells expressing NK-cell markers.

The chain has TRBV5-1 and TRBJ2-2; D not resolved. The TCR was taken from a woman between 18 and 30 years old in good health. The sample comprised CD8+ T cells sorted from blood. The CDR3 coding sequence is TGCGCCAGCAGCCTGGCCGCCGGGGAGCTGTTTTTT. This gives the protein CASSLAAGELFF.